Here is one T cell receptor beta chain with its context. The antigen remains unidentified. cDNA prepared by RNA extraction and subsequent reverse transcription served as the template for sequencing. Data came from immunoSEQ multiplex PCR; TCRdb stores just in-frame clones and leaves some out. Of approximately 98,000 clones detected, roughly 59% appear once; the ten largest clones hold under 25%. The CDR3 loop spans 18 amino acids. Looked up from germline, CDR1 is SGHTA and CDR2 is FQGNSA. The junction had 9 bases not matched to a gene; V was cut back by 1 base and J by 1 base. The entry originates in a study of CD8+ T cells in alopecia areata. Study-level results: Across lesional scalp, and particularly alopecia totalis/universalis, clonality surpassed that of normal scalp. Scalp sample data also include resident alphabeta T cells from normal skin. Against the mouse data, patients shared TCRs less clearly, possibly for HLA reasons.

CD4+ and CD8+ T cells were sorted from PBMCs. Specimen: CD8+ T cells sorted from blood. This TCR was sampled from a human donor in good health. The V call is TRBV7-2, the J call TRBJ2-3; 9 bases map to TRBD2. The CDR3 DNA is TGTGCCAGCAGCTTAGAGGGCTGGCGGGGGGGCCGCACAGATACGCAGTATTTT. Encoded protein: CASSLEGWRGGRTDTQYF.